The clone carrying this T cell receptor beta chain was counted at least ten times. Its target is not known. TCRdb fed the 5' RACE reads into MiXCR, producing one record per CDR3 protein. Of tens of thousands of distinct CDR3 sequences in the sample, more than 9% are singletons; the top ten hold about 5%. The data derive from a study of early T cells in non-severe SARS-CoV-2 infection. V was clipped by 1 base and J by 2 bases, with 16 bases between them. This CDR3 is built from 17 residues. The germline gives CDR1 SGHAT, CDR2 FQNNGV. Study-wide findings and caveats: There was a bias toward anti-spike CD8 responses in VDJdb matching, which missed private and CD4 specificities.

This sequence originates from an adult who was a healthcare worker with PCR-confirmed SARS-CoV-2 infection or an uninfected control (not recorded which). Sample: whole blood. The V and J genes are TRBV11-2 and TRBJ2-3; D perhaps matches TRBD2 (6 bases). The CDR3 region is CASSLGRTWTTTDTQYF. DNA for the CDR3: TGTGCCAGCAGCTTAGGAAGGACCTGGACTACCACAGATACGCAGTATTTT.